The text below deals with one T cell receptor beta chain. This entry is derived from a study of blood T cell repertoires in COVID-19. In germline, CDR1 is MNHEY, CDR2 SVGEGT. The CDR3 spans 15 residues. V dropped 6 bases and J dropped 5 bases, with 17 bases sitting between them. Original data processing: Researchers report that nucleated cell counts were estimated from reference gene primer amplification. The data were produced by immunoSEQ multiplex PCR, yet TCRdb's version contains in-frame clones alone and is incomplete. Clone size and the V and J calls come from that table; the DNA yielded D and trimming. This table has 100,000 to 120,000 clones, approximately 88% appearing once.

The sequence was obtained from a woman aged 40-49 years with acute or convalescent COVID-19. The rearrangement uses TRBV6-2 or TRBV6-3 and TRBJ1-5, with a weak D call TRBD1 (5 bases). The sample consisted of peripheral blood. For the CDR3, the DNA is TGTGCCAGCAGCCTCCGGGACTCGGGGTATCAGCCCCAGCATTTT. It translates to CASSLRDSGYQPQHF.